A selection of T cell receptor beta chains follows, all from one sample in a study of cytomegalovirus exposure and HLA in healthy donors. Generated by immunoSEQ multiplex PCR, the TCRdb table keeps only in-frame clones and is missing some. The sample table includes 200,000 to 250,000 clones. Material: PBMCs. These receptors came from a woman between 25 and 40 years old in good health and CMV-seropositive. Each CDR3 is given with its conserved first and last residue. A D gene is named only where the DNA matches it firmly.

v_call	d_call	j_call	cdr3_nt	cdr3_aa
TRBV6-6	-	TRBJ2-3	TGTGCCAGCAGTTACGATAGGGGCGGCACAGATACGCAGTATTTT	CASSYDRGGTDTQYF
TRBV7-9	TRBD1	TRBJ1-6	TGTGCCAGCAGCAGGACAGGCTCTAGCTTTTATTCACCCCTCCACTTT	CASSRTGSSFYSPLHF
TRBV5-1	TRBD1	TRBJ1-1	TGCGCCAGCAGCCTCCGGGACAGGGGGCTGGACACTGAAGCTTTCTTT	CASSLRDRGLDTEAFF
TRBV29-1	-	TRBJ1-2	TGCAGCGTTCGGGGAACGCGAGGCTACACCTTC	CSVRGTRGYTF
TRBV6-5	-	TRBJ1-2	TGTGCCAGCAGTTCTCCGTTTTATGGCTACACCTTC	CASSSPFYGYTF
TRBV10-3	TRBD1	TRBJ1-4	TGTGCCGTCAGGGGGGGGGCAACTAATGAAAAACTGTTTTTT	CAVRGGATNEKLFF
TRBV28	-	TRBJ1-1	TGTGCCAGCAGTTACGGACACCGGAACACTGAAGCTTTCTTT	CASSYGHRNTEAFF
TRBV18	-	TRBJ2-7	TGTGCCAGCTCACCACTCGAGGGGGGGTACGAGCAGTACTTC	CASSPLEGGYEQYF
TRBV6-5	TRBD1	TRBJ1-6	TGTGCCAGCAGTCCGTGGACAGGGATTGATTCACCCCTCCACTTT	CASSPWTGIDSPLHF
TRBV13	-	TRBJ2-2	TGTGCCAGCAGCTTTATAGCCGGGGAGCTGTTTTTT	CASSFIAGELFF
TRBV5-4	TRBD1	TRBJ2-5	TGTGCCAGCAGCAATGGACAGGGGGCGGGAGAGCAGTACTTC	CASSNGQGAGEQYF
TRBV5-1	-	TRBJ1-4	TGCGCCAGCAGCTTGGTGCCAGGGCTTAATGAAAAACTGTTTTTT	CASSLVPGLNEKLFF
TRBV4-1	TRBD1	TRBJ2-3	TGCGCCAGCAGGCAGGACAGGGGTCACCCTTTAGAGACAGATACGCAGTATTTT	CASRQDRGHPLETDTQYF
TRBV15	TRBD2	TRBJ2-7	TGTGCCACCAGCAGGGACGGACTAGCGGGAGGATCCTCCTACGAGCAGTACTTC	CATSRDGLAGGSSYEQYF
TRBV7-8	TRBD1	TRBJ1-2	TGTGCCAGCAGCTTAGCGGGGACAGGGTATAACTATGGCTACACCTTC	CASSLAGTGYNYGYTF
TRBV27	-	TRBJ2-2	TGTGCCAGCTTTGAGCCTAACACCGGGGAGCTGTTTTTT	CASFEPNTGELFF
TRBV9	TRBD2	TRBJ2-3	TGTGCCAGCAGCGCTCGACTAGTAACTAGCGGGAGCGGGAGAGATACGCAGTATTTT	CASSARLVTSGSGRDTQYF
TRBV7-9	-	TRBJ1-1	TGTGCCAGCAGCCCGCGGGGGGGAGGGGGCACTGAAGCTTTCTTT	CASSPRGGGGTEAFF
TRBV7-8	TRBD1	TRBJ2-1	TGTGCCAGCAGCCTAATGGGACAGGGGGCTAATGAGCAGTTCTTC	CASSLMGQGANEQFF
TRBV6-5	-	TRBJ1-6	TGTGCCAGCAGTTACTCTAACCCAGGGCGATTCACCCTCCACTTT	CASSYSNPGRFTLHF
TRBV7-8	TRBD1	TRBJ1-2	TGTGCCAGCAGCTTAGCGCAGGGGGCGGGTGGCTACACCTTC	CASSLAQGAGGYTF
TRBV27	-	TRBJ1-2	TGTGCCAGCAGTTTAACAGGGAAATTCTATGGCTACACCTTC	CASSLTGKFYGYTF
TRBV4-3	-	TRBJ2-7	TGCGCCAGCAGCCAAGAAAGAGACAATCTCTCCGAGCAGTACTTC	CASSQERDNLSEQYF
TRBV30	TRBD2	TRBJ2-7	TGTGCCTGGGGATCGGAGGGACTAGCGGGAGATATATACGAGCAGTACTTC	CAWGSEGLAGDIYEQYF
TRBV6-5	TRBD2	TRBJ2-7	TGTGCCAGCAGTTTACTAGCGGGCCACTCCTACGAGCAGTACTTC	CASSLLAGHSYEQYF
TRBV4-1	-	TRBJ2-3	TGCGCCAGCAGCCAAAATACACTGGGGGCAGGCGGCGGAGATACGCAGTATTTT	CASSQNTLGAGGGDTQYF
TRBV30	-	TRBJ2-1	TGTGCCTGGGCCCCAGGACTCTCCTTCTCCTACAATGAGCAGTTCTTC	CAWAPGLSFSYNEQFF
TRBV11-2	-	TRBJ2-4	TGTGCCAGCAGCTTAGTTGGGCTCCTAGCCAAAAACATTCAGTACTTC	CASSLVGLLAKNIQYF
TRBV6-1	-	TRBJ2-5	TGTGCCAGCAGTGAAGTCTACTATCAAGAGACCCAGTACTTC	CASSEVYYQETQYF
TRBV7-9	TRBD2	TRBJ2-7	TGTGCCAGCAGCCCTGGACTAGATCGCTACGAGCAGTACTTC	CASSPGLDRYEQYF
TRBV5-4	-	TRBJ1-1	TGTGCCAGCAGCTTACAGGGTGGAATGAACACTGAAGCTTTCTTT	CASSLQGGMNTEAFF
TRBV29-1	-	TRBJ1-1	TGCAGCGCTACAATACAAGGGGCGATGAACACTGAAGCTTTCTTT	CSATIQGAMNTEAFF
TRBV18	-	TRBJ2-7	TGTGCCAGCTCACCAGGCGGGGGCTTCGGCAACGAGCAGTACTTC	CASSPGGGFGNEQYF
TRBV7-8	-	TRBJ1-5	TGTGCCAGCAGCTTAGCGGGGGGATCAGGACAGCCCCAGCATTTT	CASSLAGGSGQPQHF
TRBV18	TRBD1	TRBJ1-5	TGTGCCAGCTCATTAAACTCAGGGGGCTATAGCAATCAGCCCCAGCATTTT	CASSLNSGGYSNQPQHF
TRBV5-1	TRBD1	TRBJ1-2	TGCGCCAGCAGCTTGGGGGACAGGGGTACTAACTATGGCTACACCTTC	CASSLGDRGTNYGYTF
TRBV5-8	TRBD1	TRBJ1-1	TGTGCCAGCAGCTCACGGGACAGGGGGATCACTGAAGCTTTCTTT	CASSSRDRGITEAFF
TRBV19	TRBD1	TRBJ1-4	TGTGCCAGTAACCGCCCGACAGGGGTTAATGAAAAACTGTTTTTT	CASNRPTGVNEKLFF
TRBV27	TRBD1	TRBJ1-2	TGTGCCAGCAGTTGGTCCGGGACAGGCTATGGCTACACCTTC	CASSWSGTGYGYTF
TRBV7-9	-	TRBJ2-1	TGTGCCAGCAGCTTAACGGAGGGACGGGATGGTGAGCAGTTCTTC	CASSLTEGRDGEQFF